A selection of T cell receptor beta chains follows, all from one sample in a study of cytomegalovirus exposure and HLA in healthy donors. Produced via immunoSEQ multiplex PCR; TCRdb's table is partial and in-frame only. The profile shows 140,000 to 150,000 clones, 70% to 90% of them singletons. Sequencing input: PBMCs. The receptors stem from a woman aged 40 to 49 in good health and CMV-seronegative. CDR3s include the opening cysteine and the closing phenylalanine or tryptophan. A D gene is named only where the DNA matches it firmly. Clone size is shown for a subset of rows, as once, few, many or a class of expanded clone.

TRBD1	TRBV7-8	NA	TRBJ2-2	TGTGCCAGCAGCTTAAGGCAGGGGGACAACACCGGGGAGCTGTTTTTT	CASSLRQGDNTGELFF
TRBD2	TRBV19	NA	TRBJ2-1	TGTGCCAGTAGCTATGCCGGGACTAGCGATTTAGGGCAGTTCTTC	CASSYAGTSDLGQFF
TRBD2	TRBV7-9	NA	TRBJ2-1	TGTGCCAGCAGCCCGGGGACTAGCGGGACCGGGGGGTATGAGCAGTTCTTC	CASSPGTSGTGGYEQFF
TRBD2	TRBV4-2	NA	TRBJ2-4	TGTGCCAGCAGCCAAGATGGGACTAGCGGTCCTCTAGCCAAAAACATTCAGTACTTC	CASSQDGTSGPLAKNIQYF
TRBD1	TRBV2	NA	TRBJ1-3	TGTGCCAGCAGTGACAGGGGGTTTTCTGGAAACACCATATATTTT	CASSDRGFSGNTIYF
NA	TRBV6-6	NA	TRBJ1-2	TGTGCCAGCAGTAAGACAGAAAGCTATGGCTACACCTTC	CASSKTESYGYTF
TRBD1	TRBV5-4	NA	TRBJ2-7	TGTGCCAGCAGCTTCAGCCCAGGGGGCTCCTACGAGCAGTACTTC	CASSFSPGGSYEQYF
NA	TRBV19	NA	TRBJ1-5	TGTGCCAGTACCCACAGGGCCCCAAATAGCAATCAGCCCCAGCATTTT	CASTHRAPNSNQPQHF
TRBD2	TRBV7-7	NA	TRBJ2-7	TGTGCTAGCAGCTTAGCGGAGGGAGGGATCTCCTACGAGCAGTACTTC	CASSLAEGGISYEQYF
TRBD2	TRBV11-2	NA	TRBJ2-7	TGTGCCAGCAGCTTAGATCAGGCGGGGGAAGGACCCCGCGAGCAGTACTTC	CASSLDQAGEGPREQYF
TRBD2	TRBV27	NA	TRBJ2-7	TGTGCCAGCAGTTTACTACTAGCGGGAGCGGGCTACGAGCAGTACTTC	CASSLLLAGAGYEQYF
NA	TRBV6-5	NA	TRBJ2-7	TGTGCCAGCAGTTACGCGGCTACCGGGGCCTACGAGCAGTACTTC	CASSYAATGAYEQYF
NA	TRBV6-6	NA	TRBJ2-1	TGTGCCAGCAAGATTGAGGTCAGCTCCTACAATGAGCAGTTCTTC	CASKIEVSSYNEQFF
NA	TRBV5-1	NA	TRBJ2-2	TGCGCCAGCAGCTCGGATCCGGGGGAAACCGGGGAGCTGTTTTTT	CASSSDPGETGELFF
NA	TRBV18	NA	TRBJ2-2	TGTGCCAGCTCAGTCCTCCGGGGTAGGATCCTGAACACCGGGGAGCTGTTTTTT	CASSVLRGRILNTGELFF
TRBD2	TRBV13	NA	TRBJ2-2	TGTGCCAGCAGCCCCCCCCTAGCGGGAGGTCTAACCGGGGAGCTGTTTTTT	CASSPPLAGGLTGELFF
NA	TRBV10-3	NA	TRBJ1-5	TGTGCCACCGGGGGGGGGAATCAGCCCCAGCATTTT	CATGGGNQPQHF
NA	TRBV2	NA	TRBJ2-7	TGTGCCACCCGCCAGACAGGTCATGCTTACGAGCAGTACTTC	CATRQTGHAYEQYF
TRBD1	TRBV7-8	NA	TRBJ1-2	TGTGCCAGCAGCTCCCACGGGGGGGGACAGGGAAGGGATGGCTACACCTTC	CASSSHGGGQGRDGYTF
TRBD1	TRBV6-5	once	TRBJ1-5	TGTGCCAGCAGTGCAGGGGGCGCGAGTCAGCCCCAGCATTTT	CASSAGGASQPQHF
NA	TRBV29-1	NA	TRBJ1-5	TGCAGCGTTGGGGGCACGGGGGGGGATCAGCCCCAGCATTTT	CSVGGTGGDQPQHF
TRBD2	TRBV4-1	NA	TRBJ2-7	TGCGCCAGCAGCCAATTCCCTAGCGGGACTCCCTACGAGCAGTACTTC	CASSQFPSGTPYEQYF
NA	TRBV6-6	NA	TRBJ1-6	TGTGCCAGCAGTCCAGGTTCACCCCTCCACTTT	CASSPGSPLHF
NA	TRBV5-1	NA	TRBJ2-1	TGCGCCAGCAGCTTGGAAGGTAGCAGTTACAATGAGCAGTTCTTC	CASSLEGSSYNEQFF
TRBD2	TRBV11-3	NA	TRBJ2-7	TGTGCCAGCAGCTCCAGGGGCGGGAGGTTCTACGAGCAGTACTTC	CASSSRGGRFYEQYF
NA	TRBV5-1	NA	TRBJ2-1	TGCGCCAGCAGCCGGACTACCTTGAGCTCCTACAATGAGCAGTTCTTC	CASSRTTLSSYNEQFF
NA	TRBV28	once	TRBJ1-3	TGTGCCAGCAGCCTCCCTGGAAACACCATATATTTT	CASSLPGNTIYF
NA	TRBV11-1	NA	TRBJ2-1	TGTGCCAGCAGCGACATTTTTGAGTGGGGCGACAATGAGCAGTTCTTC	CASSDIFEWGDNEQFF
NA	TRBV7-9	once	TRBJ1-1	TGTGCCAGCAGCTTAGAGAGGGCGCGGGCTTTCTTT	CASSLERARAFF